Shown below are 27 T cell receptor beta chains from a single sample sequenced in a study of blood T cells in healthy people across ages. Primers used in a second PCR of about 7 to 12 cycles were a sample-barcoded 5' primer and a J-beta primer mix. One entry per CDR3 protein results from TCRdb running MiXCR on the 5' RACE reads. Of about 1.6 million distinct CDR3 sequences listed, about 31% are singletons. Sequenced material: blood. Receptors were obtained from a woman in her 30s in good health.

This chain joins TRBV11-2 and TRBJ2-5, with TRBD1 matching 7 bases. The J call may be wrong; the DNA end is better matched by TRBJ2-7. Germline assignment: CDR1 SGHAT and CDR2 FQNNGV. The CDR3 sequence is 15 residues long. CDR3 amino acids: CASSLVGTVGDEQYF. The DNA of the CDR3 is TGTGCCAGCAGCTTAGTAGGGACAGTGGGGGACGAGCAGTACTTC.

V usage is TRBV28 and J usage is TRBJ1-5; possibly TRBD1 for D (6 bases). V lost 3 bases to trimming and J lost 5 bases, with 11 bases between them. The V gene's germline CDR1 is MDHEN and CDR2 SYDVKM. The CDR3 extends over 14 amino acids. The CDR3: CASSLIRGDQPQHF. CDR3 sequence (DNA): TGTGCCAGCAGTTTGATCAGGGGAGATCAGCCCCAGCATTTT.

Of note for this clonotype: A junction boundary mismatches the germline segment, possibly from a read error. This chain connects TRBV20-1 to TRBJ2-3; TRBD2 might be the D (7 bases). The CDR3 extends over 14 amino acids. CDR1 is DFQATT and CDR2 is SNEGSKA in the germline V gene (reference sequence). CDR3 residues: CSPLRGRWTDTQYF. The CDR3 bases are TGCAGTCCACTGCGGGGGCGCTGGACAGATACACAGTATTTT.

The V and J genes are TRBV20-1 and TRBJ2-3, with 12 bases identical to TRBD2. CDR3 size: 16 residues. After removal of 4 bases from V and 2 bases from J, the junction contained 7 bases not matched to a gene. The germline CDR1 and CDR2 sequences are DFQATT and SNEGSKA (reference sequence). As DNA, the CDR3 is TGCAGTGCTAATCTCGGACTAGCGGGACCCACAGATACGCAGTATTTT. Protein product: CSANLGLAGPTDTQYF.

In DNA, the CDR3 is TGTGCCACTGGCCACGGGGCTAACTACGAGCAGTACTTC. This gives the protein CATGHGANYEQYF. The chain joins TRBV27 to TRBJ2-7; D tentatively reads TRBD1 or TRBD2 (5 bases each). This CDR3 comprises 13 residues. Between the trimmed V and J ends, which lost 10 bases and 3 bases, there was a span of 16 bases. The germline V gene encodes CDR1 MNHEY and CDR2 SMNVEV (reference sequence).

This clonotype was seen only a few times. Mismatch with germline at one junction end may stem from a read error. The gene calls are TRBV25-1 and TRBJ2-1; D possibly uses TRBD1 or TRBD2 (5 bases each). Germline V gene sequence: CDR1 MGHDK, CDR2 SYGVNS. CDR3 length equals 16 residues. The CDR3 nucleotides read TGTGCCAGCACTGAAAGGGGAGCGAGCTCCTACAATGAGCAGTTCTTC. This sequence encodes CASTERGASSYNEQFF.

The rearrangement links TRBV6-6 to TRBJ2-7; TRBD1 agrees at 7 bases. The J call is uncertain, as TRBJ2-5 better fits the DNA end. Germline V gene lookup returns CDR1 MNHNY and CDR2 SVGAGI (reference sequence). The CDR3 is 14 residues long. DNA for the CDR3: TGTGCCAGCAGCAGCAGGGGGTTTGGGGAGACCCAGTACTTC. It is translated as CASSSRGFGETQYF.

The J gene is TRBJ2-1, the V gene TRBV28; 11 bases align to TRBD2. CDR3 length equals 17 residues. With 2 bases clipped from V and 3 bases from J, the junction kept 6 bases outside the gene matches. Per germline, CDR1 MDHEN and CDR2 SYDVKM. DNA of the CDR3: TGTGCCAGCAGTTTACTAGCGGGAGGTTCCCACTACAATGAGCAGTTCTTC. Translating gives CASSLLAGGSHYNEQFF.

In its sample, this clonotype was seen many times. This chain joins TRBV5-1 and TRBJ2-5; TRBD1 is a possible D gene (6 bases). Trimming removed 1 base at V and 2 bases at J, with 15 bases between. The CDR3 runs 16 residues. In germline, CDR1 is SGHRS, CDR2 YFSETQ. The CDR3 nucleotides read TGCGCCAGCAGCTTGAGTGGACAGCCAATACAAGAGACCCAGTACTTC. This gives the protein CASSLSGQPIQETQYF.

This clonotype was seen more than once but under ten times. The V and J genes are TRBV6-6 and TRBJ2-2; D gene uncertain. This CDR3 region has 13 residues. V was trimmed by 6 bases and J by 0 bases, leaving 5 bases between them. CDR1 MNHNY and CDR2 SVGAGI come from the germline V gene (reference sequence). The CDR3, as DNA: TGTGCCAGCAGGTCCGCGAACACCGGGGAGCTGTTTTTT. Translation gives CASRSANTGELFF.

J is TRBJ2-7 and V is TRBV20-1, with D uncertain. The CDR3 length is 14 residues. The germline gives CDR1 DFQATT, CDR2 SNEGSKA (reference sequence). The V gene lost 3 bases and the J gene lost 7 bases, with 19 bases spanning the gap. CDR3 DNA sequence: TGCAGTGCTAGCCCCGACCCACGAAGTGAGGAGCAGTACTTC. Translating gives CSASPDPRSEEQYF.

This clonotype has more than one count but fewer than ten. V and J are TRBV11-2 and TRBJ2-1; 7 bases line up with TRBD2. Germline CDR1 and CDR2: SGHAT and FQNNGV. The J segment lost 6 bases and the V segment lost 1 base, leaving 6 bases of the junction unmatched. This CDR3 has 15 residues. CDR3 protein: CASSLVGGGVNEQFF. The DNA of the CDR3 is TGTGCCAGCAGCTTAGTAGGTGGGGGGGTCAATGAGCAGTTCTTC.

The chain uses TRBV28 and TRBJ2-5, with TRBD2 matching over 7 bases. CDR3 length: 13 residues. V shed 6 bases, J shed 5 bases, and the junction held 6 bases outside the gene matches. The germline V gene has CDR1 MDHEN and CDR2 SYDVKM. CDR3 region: CASRAGRAETQYF. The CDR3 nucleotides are TGTGCCAGCAGAGCGGGAAGGGCCGAGACCCAGTACTTC. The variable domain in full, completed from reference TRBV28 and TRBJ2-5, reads DVKVTQSSRYLVKRTGEKVFLECVQDMDHENMFWYRQDPGLGLRLIYFSYDVKMKEKGDIPEGYSVSREKKERFSLILESASTNQTSMYLCASRAGRAETQYFGPGTRLLVL.

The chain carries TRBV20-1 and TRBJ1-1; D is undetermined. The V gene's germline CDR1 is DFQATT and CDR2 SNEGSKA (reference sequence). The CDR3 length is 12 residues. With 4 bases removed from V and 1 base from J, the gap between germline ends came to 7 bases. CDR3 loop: CSATRQNTEAFF. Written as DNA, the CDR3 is TGCAGTGCTACCCGACAGAACACTGAAGCTTTCTTT.

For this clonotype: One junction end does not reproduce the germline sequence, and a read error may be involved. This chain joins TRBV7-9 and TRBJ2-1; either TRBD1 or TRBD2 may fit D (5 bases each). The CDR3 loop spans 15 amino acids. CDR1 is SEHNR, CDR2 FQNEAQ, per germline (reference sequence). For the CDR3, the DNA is TGTGCCAGCAGCTCGGGGCTACCCGGACCAGATGAACAGTTCTTC. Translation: CASSSGLPGPDEQFF.

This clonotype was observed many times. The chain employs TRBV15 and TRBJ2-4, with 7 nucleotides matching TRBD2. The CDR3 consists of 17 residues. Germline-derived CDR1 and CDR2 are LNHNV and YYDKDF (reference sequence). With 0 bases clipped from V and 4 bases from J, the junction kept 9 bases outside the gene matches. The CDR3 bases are TGTGCCACCAGCAGAGATCAGTCGGGAGGTATAAAAAACATTCAGTACTTC. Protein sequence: CATSRDQSGGIKNIQYF. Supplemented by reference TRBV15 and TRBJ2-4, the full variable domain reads DAMVIQNPRYQVTQFGKPVTLSCSQTLNHNVMYWYQQKSSQAPKLLFHYYDKDFNNEADTPDNFQSRRPNTSFCFLDIRSPGLGDTAMYLCATSRDQSGGIKNIQYFGAGTRLSVL.

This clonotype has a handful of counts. The chain's CDR3 is CASRQGQGAGGYTF. In DNA form, the CDR3 reads TGTGCCAGCAGGCAGGGGCAGGGTGCCGGTGGCTACACCTTC. V gene TRBV3-1 combines with J gene TRBJ1-2; D is possibly TRBD1 (6 bases). This CDR3 has 14 amino acids. The germline V gene encodes CDR1 LGHDT and CDR2 YNNKEL (reference sequence). The V end lost 6 bases, the J end lost 7 bases, and 18 bases lay between the germline ends.

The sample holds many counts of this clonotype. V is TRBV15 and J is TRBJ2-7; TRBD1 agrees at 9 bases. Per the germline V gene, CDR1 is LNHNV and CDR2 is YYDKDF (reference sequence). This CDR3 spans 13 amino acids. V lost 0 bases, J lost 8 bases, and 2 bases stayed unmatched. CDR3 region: CATSRDGQGQQYF. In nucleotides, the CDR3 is TGTGCCACCAGCAGAGATGGACAGGGGCAGCAGTACTTC. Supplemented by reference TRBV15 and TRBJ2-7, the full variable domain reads DAMVIQNPRYQVTQFGKPVTLSCSQTLNHNVMYWYQQKSSQAPKLLFHYYDKDFNNEADTPDNFQSRRPNTSFCFLDIRSPGLGDTAMYLCATSRDGQGQQYFGPGTRLTVT.

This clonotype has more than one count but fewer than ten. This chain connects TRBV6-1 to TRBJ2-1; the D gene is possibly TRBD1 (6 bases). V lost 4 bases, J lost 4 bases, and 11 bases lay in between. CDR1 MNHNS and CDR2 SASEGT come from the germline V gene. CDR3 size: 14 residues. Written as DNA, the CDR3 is TGTGCCAGCAGTGTGGACAGACGTTACAATGAGCAGTTCTTC. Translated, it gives CASSVDRRYNEQFF.

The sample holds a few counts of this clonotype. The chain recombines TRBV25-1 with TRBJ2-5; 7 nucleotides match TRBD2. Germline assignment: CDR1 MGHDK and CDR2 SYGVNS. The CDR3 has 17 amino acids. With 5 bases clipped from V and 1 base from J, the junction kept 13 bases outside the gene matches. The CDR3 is CASSQLLPSGGQETQYF. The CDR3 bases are TGTGCCAGCAGTCAACTTCTCCCCTCGGGGGGCCAAGAGACCCAGTACTTC.

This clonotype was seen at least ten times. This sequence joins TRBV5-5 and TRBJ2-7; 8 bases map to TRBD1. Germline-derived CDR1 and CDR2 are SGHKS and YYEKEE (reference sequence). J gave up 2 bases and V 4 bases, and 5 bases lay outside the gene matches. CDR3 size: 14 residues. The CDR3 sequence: CASSQGQAAYEQYF. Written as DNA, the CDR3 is TGTGCCAGCAGCCAGGGACAGGCGGCCTACGAGCAGTACTTC.

The CDR3 coding sequence is TGTGCCTGGACGGGGACAGGGATCTACAATGAGCAGTTCTTC. Translating gives CAWTGTGIYNEQFF. V and J are TRBV30 and TRBJ2-1, with 9 bases fitting TRBD1. Trimming at V came to 4 bases and at J to 3 bases, leaving 4 bases not matched to a gene. Germline loops: CDR1 GTSNPN, CDR2 SVGIG (reference sequence). The CDR3 is made up of 14 amino acids.

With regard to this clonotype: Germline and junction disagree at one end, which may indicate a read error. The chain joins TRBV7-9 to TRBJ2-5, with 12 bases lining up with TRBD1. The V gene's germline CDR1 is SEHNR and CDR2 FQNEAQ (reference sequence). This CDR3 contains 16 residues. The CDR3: CVSSWFGTGGEETQYF. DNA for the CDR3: TGTGTCAGCAGCTGGTTTGGGACAGGGGGCGAAGAGACCCAGTACTTC.

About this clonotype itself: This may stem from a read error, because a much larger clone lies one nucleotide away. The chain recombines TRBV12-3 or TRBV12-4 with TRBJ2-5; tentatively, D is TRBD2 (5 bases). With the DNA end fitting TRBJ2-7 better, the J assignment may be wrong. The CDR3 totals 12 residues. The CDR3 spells CASSPRRTEQYF. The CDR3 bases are TGTGCCAGCAGCCCCCGGAGGACCGAGCAGTACTTC.

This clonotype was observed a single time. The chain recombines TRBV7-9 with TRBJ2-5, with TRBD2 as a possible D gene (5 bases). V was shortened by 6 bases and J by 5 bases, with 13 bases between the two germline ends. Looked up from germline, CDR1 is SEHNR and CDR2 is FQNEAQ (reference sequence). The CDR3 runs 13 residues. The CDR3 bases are TGTGCCAGCAGAAAACCTTCGGGGGAGACCCAGTACTTC. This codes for CASRKPSGETQYF. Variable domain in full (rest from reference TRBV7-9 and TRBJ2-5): DTGVSQNPRHKITKRGQNVTFRCDPISEHNRLYWYRQTLGQGPEFLTYFQNEAQLEKSRLLSDRFSAERPKGSFSTLEIQRTEQGDSAMYLCASRKPSGETQYFGPGTRLLVL.

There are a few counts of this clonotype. CDR3 region: CASSTGRGVRLGSDTQYF. The DNA of the CDR3 is TGTGCCAGCAGCACTGGCAGGGGTGTCCGTTTGGGGTCGGATACGCAGTATTTT. The chain employs TRBV5-5 and TRBJ2-3; D possibly corresponds to TRBD1 (6 bases). Germline V gene data show CDR1 as SGHKS and CDR2 as YYEKEE (reference sequence). The CDR3 length is 18 residues. The ends were cut back, 4 bases at V and 6 bases at J, with 27 bases in the middle.

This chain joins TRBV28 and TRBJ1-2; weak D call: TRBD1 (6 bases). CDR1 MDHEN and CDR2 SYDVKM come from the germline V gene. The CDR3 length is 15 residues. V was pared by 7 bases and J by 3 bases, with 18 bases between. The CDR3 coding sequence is TGTGCCAGCATCCTGGGGGCAGGTCGGGACTATGGCTACACCTTC. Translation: CASILGAGRDYGYTF.